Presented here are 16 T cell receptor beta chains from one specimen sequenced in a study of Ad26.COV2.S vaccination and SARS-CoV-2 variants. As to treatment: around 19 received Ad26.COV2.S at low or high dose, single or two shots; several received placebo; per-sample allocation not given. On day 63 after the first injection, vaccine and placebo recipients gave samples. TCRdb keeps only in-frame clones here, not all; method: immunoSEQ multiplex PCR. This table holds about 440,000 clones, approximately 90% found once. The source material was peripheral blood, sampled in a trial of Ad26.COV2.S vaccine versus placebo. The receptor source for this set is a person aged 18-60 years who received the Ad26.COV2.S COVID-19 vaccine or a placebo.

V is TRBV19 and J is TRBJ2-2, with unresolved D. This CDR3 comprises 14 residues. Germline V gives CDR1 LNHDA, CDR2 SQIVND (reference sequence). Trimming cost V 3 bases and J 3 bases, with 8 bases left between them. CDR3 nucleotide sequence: TGTGCCAGTAGTATCATGCCTGACACCGGGGAGCTGTTTTTT. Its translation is CASSIMPDTGELFF.

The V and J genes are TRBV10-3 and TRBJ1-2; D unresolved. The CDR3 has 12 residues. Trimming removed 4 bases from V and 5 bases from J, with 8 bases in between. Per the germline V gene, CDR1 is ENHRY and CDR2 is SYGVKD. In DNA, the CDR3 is TGTGCCATCAGTGTGGACCCGTATGGCTACACCTTC. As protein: CAISVDPYGYTF.

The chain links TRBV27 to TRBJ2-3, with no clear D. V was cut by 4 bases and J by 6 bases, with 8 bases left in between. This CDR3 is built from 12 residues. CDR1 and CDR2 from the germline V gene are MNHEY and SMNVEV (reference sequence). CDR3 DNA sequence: TGTGCCAGCAGTTCCCGCTCGGATACGCAGTATTTT. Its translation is CASSSRSDTQYF.

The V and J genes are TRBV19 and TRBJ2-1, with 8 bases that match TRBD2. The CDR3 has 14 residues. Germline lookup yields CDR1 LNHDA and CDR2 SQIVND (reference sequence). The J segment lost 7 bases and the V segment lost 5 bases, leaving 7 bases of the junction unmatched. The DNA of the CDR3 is TGTGCCAGTAGTCCCGGGACTAGAAAAAATGAGCAGTTCTTC. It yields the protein CASSPGTRKNEQFF. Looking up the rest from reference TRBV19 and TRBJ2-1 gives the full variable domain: DGGITQSPKYLFRKEGQNVTLSCEQNLNHDAMYWYRQDPGQGLRLIYYSQIVNDFQKGDIAEGYSVSREKKESFPLTVTSAQKNPTAFYLCASSPGTRKNEQFFGPGTRLTVL.

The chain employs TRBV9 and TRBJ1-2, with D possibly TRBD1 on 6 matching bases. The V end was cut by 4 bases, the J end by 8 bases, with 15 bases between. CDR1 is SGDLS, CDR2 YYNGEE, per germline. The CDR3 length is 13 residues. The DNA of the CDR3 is TGTGCCAGCAGCTTACAGGGAGTCGCGGGCTACACCTTC. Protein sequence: CASSLQGVAGYTF. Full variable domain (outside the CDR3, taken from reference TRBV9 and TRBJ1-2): DSGVTQTPKHLITATGQRVTLRCSPRSGDLSVYWYQQSLDQGLQFLIQYYNGEERAKGNILERFSAQQFPDLHSELNLSSLELGDSALYFCASSLQGVAGYTFGSGTRLTVV.

Here the CDR3 DNA reads TGTGCCAGCAGTTTAGGGGGTGGCGGGAGCTCCTACGAGCAGTACTTC. Residues: CASSLGGGGSSYEQYF. The chain combines TRBV28 with TRBJ2-7; 7 nucleotides line up with TRBD2. With 2 bases clipped from V and 0 bases from J, the junction kept 7 bases outside the gene matches. The CDR3 consists of 16 residues. Germline CDR1 MDHEN, CDR2 SYDVKM.

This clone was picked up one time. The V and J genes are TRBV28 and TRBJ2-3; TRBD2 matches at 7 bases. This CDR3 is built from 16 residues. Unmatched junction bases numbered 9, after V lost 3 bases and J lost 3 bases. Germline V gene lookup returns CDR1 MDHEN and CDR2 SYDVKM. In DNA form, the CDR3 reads TGTGCCAGCAGTTTGGAGGGAGGGTATCTGACAGATACGCAGTATTTT. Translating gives CASSLEGGYLTDTQYF.

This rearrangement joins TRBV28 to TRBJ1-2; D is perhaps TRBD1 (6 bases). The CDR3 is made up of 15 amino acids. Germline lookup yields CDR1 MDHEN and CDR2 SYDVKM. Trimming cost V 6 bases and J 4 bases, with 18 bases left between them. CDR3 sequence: CASRPPSWGLYGYTF. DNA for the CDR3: TGTGCCAGCAGACCGCCCAGTTGGGGGCTCTATGGCTACACCTTC.

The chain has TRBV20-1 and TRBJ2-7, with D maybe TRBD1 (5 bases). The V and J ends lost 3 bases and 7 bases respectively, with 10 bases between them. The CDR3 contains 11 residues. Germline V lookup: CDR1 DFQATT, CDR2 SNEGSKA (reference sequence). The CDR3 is CSARDNWEQYF. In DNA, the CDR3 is TGCAGTGCTAGGGACAACTGGGAGCAGTACTTC.

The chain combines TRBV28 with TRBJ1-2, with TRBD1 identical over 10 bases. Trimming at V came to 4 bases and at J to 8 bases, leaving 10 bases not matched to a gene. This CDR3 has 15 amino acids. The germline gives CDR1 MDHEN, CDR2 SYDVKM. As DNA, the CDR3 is TGTGCCAGCAGTTCCGGACAGGGGGGAGTTTGGGGCTACACCTTC. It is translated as CASSSGQGGVWGYTF.

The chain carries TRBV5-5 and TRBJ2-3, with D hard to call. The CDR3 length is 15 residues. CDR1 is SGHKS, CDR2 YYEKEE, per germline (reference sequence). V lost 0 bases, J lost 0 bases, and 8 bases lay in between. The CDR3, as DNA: TGTGCCAGCAGCTTGGTCGGACCTAGCACAGATACGCAGTATTTT. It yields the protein CASSLVGPSTDTQYF.

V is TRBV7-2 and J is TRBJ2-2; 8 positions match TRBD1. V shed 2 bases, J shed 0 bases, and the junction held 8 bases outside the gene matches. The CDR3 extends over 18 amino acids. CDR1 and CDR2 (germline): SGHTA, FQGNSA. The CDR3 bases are TGTGCCAGCAGCTTATTCCCAGGGGGCCTTACGAACACCGGGGAGCTGTTTTTT. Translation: CASSLFPGGLTNTGELFF.

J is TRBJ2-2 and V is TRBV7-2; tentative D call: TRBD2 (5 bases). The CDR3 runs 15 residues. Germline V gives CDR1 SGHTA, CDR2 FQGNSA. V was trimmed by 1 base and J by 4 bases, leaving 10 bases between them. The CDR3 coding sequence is TGTGCCAGCAGCTTAGTTTTAGGAGGCACCGGGGAGCTGTTTTTT. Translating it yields CASSLVLGGTGELFF.

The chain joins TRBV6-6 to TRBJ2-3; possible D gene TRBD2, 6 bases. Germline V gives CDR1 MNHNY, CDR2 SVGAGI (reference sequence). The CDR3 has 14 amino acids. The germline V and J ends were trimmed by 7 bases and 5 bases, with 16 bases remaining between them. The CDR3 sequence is CASTGAGRGDTQYF. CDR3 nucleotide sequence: TGTGCCAGCACGGGAGCGGGCCGTGGAGATACGCAGTATTTT.

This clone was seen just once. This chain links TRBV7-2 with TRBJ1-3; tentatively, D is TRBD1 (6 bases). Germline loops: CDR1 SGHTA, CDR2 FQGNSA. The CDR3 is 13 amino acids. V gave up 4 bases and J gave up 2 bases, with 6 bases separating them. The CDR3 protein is CASSSGAGNTIYF. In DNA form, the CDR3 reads TGTGCCAGCAGCTCAGGGGCTGGAAACACCATATATTTT. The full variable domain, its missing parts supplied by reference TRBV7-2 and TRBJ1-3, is GAGVSQSPSNKVTEKGKDVELRCDPISGHTALYWYRQSLGQGLEFLIYFQGNSAPDKSGLPSDRFSAERTGGSVSTLTIQRTQQEDSAVYLCASSSGAGNTIYFGEGSWLTVV.

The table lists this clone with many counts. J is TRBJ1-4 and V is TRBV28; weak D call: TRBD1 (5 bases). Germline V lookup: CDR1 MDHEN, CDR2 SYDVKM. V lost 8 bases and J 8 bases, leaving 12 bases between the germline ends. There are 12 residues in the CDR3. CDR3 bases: TGTGCCAGCGGAGCTTGGGGGGAAAAACTGTTTTTT. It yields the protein CASGAWGEKLFF. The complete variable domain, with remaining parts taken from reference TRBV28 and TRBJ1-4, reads DVKVTQSSRYLVKRTGEKVFLECVQDMDHENMFWYRQDPGLGLRLIYFSYDVKMKEKGDIPEGYSVSREKKERFSLILESASTNQTSMYLCASGAWGEKLFFGSGTQLSVL.